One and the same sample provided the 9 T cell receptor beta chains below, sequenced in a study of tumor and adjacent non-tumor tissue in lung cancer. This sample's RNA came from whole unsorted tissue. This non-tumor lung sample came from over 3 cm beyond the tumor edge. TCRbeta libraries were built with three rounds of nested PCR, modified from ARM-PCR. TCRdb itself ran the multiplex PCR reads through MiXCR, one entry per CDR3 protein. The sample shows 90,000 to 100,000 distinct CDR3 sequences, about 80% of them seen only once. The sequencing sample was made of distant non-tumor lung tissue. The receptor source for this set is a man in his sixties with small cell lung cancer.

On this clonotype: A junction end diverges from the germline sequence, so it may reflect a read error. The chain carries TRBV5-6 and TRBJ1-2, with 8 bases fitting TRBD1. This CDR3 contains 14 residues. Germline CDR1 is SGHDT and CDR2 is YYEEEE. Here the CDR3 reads CTSSLAGGGYGYTF. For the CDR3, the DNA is TGTACCAGCAGCTTAGCAGGGGGCGGATATGGCTACACCTTC.

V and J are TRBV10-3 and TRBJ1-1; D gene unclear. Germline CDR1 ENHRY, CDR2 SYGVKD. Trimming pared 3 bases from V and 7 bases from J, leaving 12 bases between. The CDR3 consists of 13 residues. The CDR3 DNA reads TGTGCCATCAGTGATCTCCTGGGCAGTGAAGCTTTCTTT. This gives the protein CAISDLLGSEAFF.

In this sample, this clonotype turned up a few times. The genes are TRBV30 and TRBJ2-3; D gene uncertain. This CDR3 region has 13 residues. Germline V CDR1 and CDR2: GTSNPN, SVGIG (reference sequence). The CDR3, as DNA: TGTGTCTCCTCCCTATTTGATACAGATACGCAGTATTTT. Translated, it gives CVSSLFDTDTQYF.

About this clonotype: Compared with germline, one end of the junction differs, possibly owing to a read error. The CDR3 nucleotides are TGCAATGCTGCTCGTGGGCCCGATTCTACGCAGTTTTTT. Translating it yields CNAARGPDSTQFF. The rearrangement joins TRBV20-1 to TRBJ2-3; D is ambiguous. CDR1 is DFQATT and CDR2 is SNEGSKA in the germline V gene (reference sequence). This CDR3 region has 13 residues.

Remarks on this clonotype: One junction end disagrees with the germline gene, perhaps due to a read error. As DNA, the CDR3 is TGTGCCAGCAGCTTAGACAATTCCGAGGCCAACGCCCTGACTTTC. This encodes CASSLDNSEANALTF. The chain couples TRBV5-6 to TRBJ2-6; D not resolved. CDR1 is SGHDT and CDR2 is YYEEEE in the germline V gene. The CDR3 length is 15 residues.

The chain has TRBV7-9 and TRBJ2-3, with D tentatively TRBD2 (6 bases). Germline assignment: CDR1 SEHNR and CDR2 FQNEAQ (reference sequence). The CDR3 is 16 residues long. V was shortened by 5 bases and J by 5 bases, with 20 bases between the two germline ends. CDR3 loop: CASSVGWGLQIDTQYF. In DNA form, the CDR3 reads TGTGCCAGCAGCGTCGGATGGGGACTTCAAATAGATACGCAGTATTTT.

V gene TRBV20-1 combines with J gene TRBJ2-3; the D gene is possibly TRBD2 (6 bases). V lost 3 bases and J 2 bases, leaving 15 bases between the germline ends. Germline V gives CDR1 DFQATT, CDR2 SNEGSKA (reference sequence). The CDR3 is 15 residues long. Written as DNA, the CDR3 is TGCAGTGCTAGTGATCCGGGGACTCTCACAGATACGCAGTATTTT. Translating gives CSASDPGTLTDTQYF.

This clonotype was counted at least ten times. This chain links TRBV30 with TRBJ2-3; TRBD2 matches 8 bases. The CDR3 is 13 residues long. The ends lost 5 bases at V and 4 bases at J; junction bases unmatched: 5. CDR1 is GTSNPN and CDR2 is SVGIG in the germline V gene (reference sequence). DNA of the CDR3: TGTGCCTGGGTCTCCGGGGGGGCAGATACGCAGTATTTT. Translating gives CAWVSGGADTQYF.

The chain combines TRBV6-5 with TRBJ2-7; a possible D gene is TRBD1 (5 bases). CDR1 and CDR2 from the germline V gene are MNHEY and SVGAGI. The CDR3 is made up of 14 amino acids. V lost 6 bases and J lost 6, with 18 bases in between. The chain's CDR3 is CASRTSPTAPEQYV. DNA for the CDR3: TGTGCCAGCAGAACATCTCCGACAGCACCCGAGCAGTACGTC.